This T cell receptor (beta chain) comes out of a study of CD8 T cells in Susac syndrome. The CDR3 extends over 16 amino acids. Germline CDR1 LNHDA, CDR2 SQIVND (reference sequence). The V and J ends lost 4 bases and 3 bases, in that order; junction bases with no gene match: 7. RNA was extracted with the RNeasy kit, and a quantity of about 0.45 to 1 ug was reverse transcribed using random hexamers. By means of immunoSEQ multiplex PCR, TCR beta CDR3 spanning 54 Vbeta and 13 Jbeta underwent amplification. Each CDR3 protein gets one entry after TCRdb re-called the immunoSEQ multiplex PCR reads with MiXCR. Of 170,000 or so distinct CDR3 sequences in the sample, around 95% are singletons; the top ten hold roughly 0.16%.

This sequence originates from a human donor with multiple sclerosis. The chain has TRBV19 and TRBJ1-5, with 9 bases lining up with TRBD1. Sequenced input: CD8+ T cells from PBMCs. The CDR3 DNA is TGTGCCAGTAGTAGTCACCGGGACAGGGTCAATCAGCCCCAGCATTTT. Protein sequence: CASSSHRDRVNQPQHF.